This is a list of T cell receptor beta chains from one sample in a study of shared clonotypes between healthy human individuals. Clones were sequenced by immunoSEQ multiplex PCR, and TCRdb holds only the in-frame ones, with some missing. The table lists nearly 750,000 clones, over 60% of them singletons. The specimen sequenced was memory CD4+ T cells sorted from blood. The receptor set was obtained from a woman aged 30 to 39 in good health. Each CDR3 is given without its conserved first and last residue. Each record gives: clone size, V gene, D gene, J gene, CDR3 protein. The D gene is left open where the match is weak. For some rows the clone size is stated as once, few or many, or as a class when expanded; others skip it.

.	TRBV11-3	.	TRBJ2-7	ASKYPGPCYEQY
.	TRBV28	TRBD2	TRBJ2-3	ASREAGITDTQY
.	TRBV6-5	.	.	ASSYSGALYEQY
.	TRBV7-8	TRBD2	TRBJ2-5	ASSLVLLAGGRQETQY
few	TRBV5-1	.	TRBJ2-2	ASSSENTGELF
.	TRBV28	TRBD1	TRBJ1-1	ASKPRDSEAF
.	TRBV5-6	TRBD1	TRBJ2-2	ASSLDRGALSGELF
.	TRBV5-1	.	TRBJ1-5	ASSTHGGDQPQH
.	TRBV25-1	TRBD2	TRBJ2-3	ASSETSGSPTDTQY
.	TRBV18	.	TRBJ2-5	ASSPQPETQY
.	TRBV19	.	TRBJ2-7	ASSPRKGQVYEQY
.	TRBV27	TRBD2	TRBJ2-1	ASSFDAGGPRF
.	TRBV11-3	.	TRBJ2-1	ASSYGSREQF
.	TRBV20-1	.	TRBJ1-1	SAERYTEAF
.	TRBV5-1	.	TRBJ2-7	ASSLASSIDEQY
once	TRBV25-1	.	TRBJ1-1	ASSPYQHIEAF
.	TRBV5-5	TRBD1	TRBJ2-7	ASSSGTGVYEQY
few	TRBV19	.	TRBJ2-4	ASSIGQQAAIQY
.	TRBV4-1	TRBD1	TRBJ2-2	ASSQGTGTRYTGELF
.	TRBV5-1	.	TRBJ1-1	ASSLAEVRVNTEAF
.	TRBV11-3	TRBD1	TRBJ1-1	ASSLEVSDREAF
once	TRBV6-1	.	TRBJ2-7	ATTGGWGEGEQY
.	TRBV21-1	.	TRBJ1-1	ASLPGRMNTEAF
few	TRBV6-5	TRBD1	TRBJ1-4	ASRNRGSNEKLF
.	TRBV5-1	TRBD1	TRBJ1-2	ASSLGQGPPNYGYT
many	TRBV6-5	.	TRBJ2-1	ASSPGWADYNEQF
.	TRBV25-1	.	TRBJ2-7	ASSESSGNPYEQY
.	TRBV6-1	.	TRBJ1-2	ASSRDNNYGYT
.	TRBV19	.	TRBJ1-4	ASSIRQYEKLF
.	TRBV19	TRBD1	TRBJ2-7	ASSKTGDHEQY
.	TRBV2	.	TRBJ1-1	ASRRARNTEAF
few	TRBV19	TRBD2	TRBJ2-5	ASSELAGVRGETQY
.	TRBV2	TRBD1	TRBJ1-5	ASRGQGLLRPQH
.	TRBV4-1	.	TRBJ1-2	ASSQVSGQNYGYT
.	TRBV19	TRBD1	TRBJ1-2	ASSMRGQIYGYT
.	TRBV30	.	TRBJ2-3	AWRAGRTDTQY
once	TRBV28	TRBD1	TRBJ2-3	ASRDNRGRDGTDTQY
.	TRBV7-2	.	TRBJ2-1	ASSFFVDPEQQF
.	TRBV19	.	TRBJ2-1	ASSIGWNEQF
few	TRBV29-1	TRBD2	TRBJ2-1	SVTAGTSVYNEQF
.	TRBV4-1	.	TRBJ2-5	ASSHSEGLETQY
.	TRBV5-1	.	TRBJ2-7	ASSLSSGSYNEQY
once	TRBV9	.	TRBJ1-4	ASSVGQGLEKLF
few	TRBV10-1	.	TRBJ2-3	ASSESSGDTQY
.	TRBV27	.	TRBJ1-1	ASSMTGRRAEAF
.	TRBV28	TRBD2	TRBJ2-3	ASSPPGLAGGRDTDTQY
.	TRBV19	.	TRBJ2-2	ASRTQGRYTGELF
few	TRBV27	TRBD2	TRBJ2-3	ASSLFLAGSTDTQY
once	TRBV7-9	.	TRBJ1-2	ASSPGGELRGGYT
few	TRBV2	TRBD2	TRBJ2-1	ASSEARGNNEQF
.	TRBV10-3	TRBD1	TRBJ1-2	AISDMGQGIYGYT
.	TRBV19	.	TRBJ1-2	ASHPGQSGLGGYGYT
.	TRBV18	TRBD1	TRBJ1-1	ASSPGTGARTEAF
.	TRBV5-1	.	TRBJ2-7	ASSLGAAVNEQY
.	TRBV7-2	.	TRBJ1-5	ASSLYGGVGSPQH